A selection of T cell receptor beta chains follows, all from one sample in a study of CD8 T cells in Susac syndrome. A single record per CDR3 protein comes from TCRdb applying MiXCR to the immunoSEQ multiplex PCR reads. The sample lists some 170,000 distinct CDR3 sequences, less than 95% occurring once. The specimen sequenced was CD4+ T cells from PBMCs. These TCRs come from a human donor with multiple sclerosis. The conserved cysteine and the conserved F or W are not part of the CDR3 here.

j_gene: TRBJ1-1
v_gene: TRBV19
CDR3aa: ASRGTHNTEAF

j_gene: TRBJ1-5
v_gene: TRBV28
CDR3aa: ASSSTLTQH

j_gene: TRBJ2-7
v_gene: TRBV20-1
CDR3aa: SARPGGSYEQY

j_gene: TRBJ1-5
v_gene: TRBV7-2
CDR3aa: ASSLRKQPQH

j_gene: TRBJ1-2
v_gene: TRBV28
CDR3aa: ASKGGRQGYT

j_gene: TRBJ2-1
v_gene: TRBV5-1
CDR3aa: ASSSLSGSSYNEQF

j_gene: TRBJ2-5
v_gene: TRBV6-1
CDR3aa: ASSRTSGRALTSRTQY

j_gene: TRBJ2-5
v_gene: TRBV18
CDR3aa: ASSPFVREETQY

j_gene: TRBJ1-2
v_gene: TRBV30
CDR3aa: AWNSGGRTYGYT

j_gene: TRBJ2-1
v_gene: TRBV7-2
CDR3aa: ASSFGGSYNEQF

j_gene: TRBJ2-5
v_gene: TRBV7-2
CDR3aa: ASSLLGGRGETQY

j_gene: TRBJ2-3
v_gene: TRBV6-5
CDR3aa: ASSYSRSTDTQY

j_gene: TRBJ1-5
v_gene: TRBV3-1
CDR3aa: ASSLQGIGPQH

j_gene: TRBJ2-7
v_gene: TRBV3-1
CDR3aa: ASSQGNGAGQGPIDEQY

j_gene: TRBJ1-5
v_gene: TRBV24-1
CDR3aa: ATSDPQGAGQPQH

j_gene: TRBJ2-2
v_gene: TRBV2
CDR3aa: ASLLGTGVGELF

j_gene: TRBJ1-2
v_gene: TRBV7-9
CDR3aa: ASSLEGWTNYGYT

j_gene: TRBJ2-7
v_gene: TRBV28
CDR3aa: ASSIPGLAVYEQY

j_gene: TRBJ1-2
v_gene: TRBV9
CDR3aa: ASSLYPTGTEVNYGYT

j_gene: TRBJ1-5
v_gene: TRBV29-1
CDR3aa: SVTVGFNQPQH

j_gene: TRBJ2-7
v_gene: TRBV28
CDR3aa: ASSLMTGSREQY